Listed here are 32 T cell receptor beta chains from one sample, sequenced in a study of cytomegalovirus exposure and HLA in healthy donors. The assay was immunoSEQ multiplex PCR, and TCRdb's table has in-frame clones only and misses some. Of 150,000 to 200,000 clones listed, about 90% are singletons. The sequencing input was PBMCs. The receptors were sampled from a woman aged 18 to 35 in good health and CMV-seropositive.

This chain joins TRBV28 and TRBJ1-1, with D maybe TRBD1 (6 bases). The germline gives CDR1 MDHEN, CDR2 SYDVKM. V was pared by 3 bases and J by 5 bases, with 16 bases between. The CDR3 totals 15 residues. CDR3 nucleotide sequence: TGTGCCAGCAGTTTTGGGAGGGGGGCGTCGACTGAAGCTTTCTTT. This sequence encodes CASSFGRGASTEAFF.

The chain recombines TRBV28 with TRBJ1-5; 8 nucleotides line up with TRBD1. The germline gives CDR1 MDHEN, CDR2 SYDVKM. The CDR3 has 12 residues. V shed 6 bases, J shed 6 bases, and the junction held 1 base outside the gene matches. CDR3 protein: CASRDRVQPQHF. The CDR3 region has the DNA TGTGCCAGCAGGGACAGGGTTCAGCCCCAGCATTTT.

The V call is TRBV2, the J call TRBJ2-7; perhaps TRBD2 as D (5 bases). Germline V gene data show CDR1 as SNHLY and CDR2 as FYNNEI. With 1 base removed from V and 6 bases from J, the gap between germline ends came to 10 bases. The CDR3 is made up of 13 amino acids. CDR3 protein: CASSEGGPGEQYF. The CDR3 region has the DNA TGTGCCAGCAGTGAAGGAGGGCCTGGCGAGCAGTACTTC.

As regards this clone: The same CDR3 arises from other DNA sequences in this sample as well. The chain couples TRBV5-1 to TRBJ2-1, with 9 bases fitting TRBD2. The V and J ends lost 2 bases and 2 bases, in that order; junction bases with no gene match: 2. From germline, CDR1 is SGHRS and CDR2 YFSETQ. CDR3 length equals 15 residues. The CDR3 nucleotides are TGCGCCAGCAGCTTAGCGGGAGGAACCTACAATGAGCAGTTCTTC. It yields the protein CASSLAGGTYNEQFF.

Concerning this clone: A read error may produce the germline difference seen at one junction end. The chain recombines TRBV6-6 with TRBJ2-2; D uncertain. Per germline, CDR1 MNHNY and CDR2 SVGAGI (reference sequence). The CDR3 runs 15 residues. DNA of the CDR3: TGTGCCAGCAGTTACGTCTCTCGCAACAGCGGGGAGCTGTTTTTT. It translates to CASSYVSRNSGELFF.

The chain has TRBV7-9 and TRBJ1-2, with 8 bases lining up with TRBD1. After removal of 5 bases from V and 5 bases from J, the junction contained 10 bases not matched to a gene. The CDR3 is 15 amino acids. Looked up from germline, CDR1 is SEHNR and CDR2 is FQNEAQ (reference sequence). The CDR3 DNA sequence: TGTGCCAGCAGCCCCGCGGACAGGGTAGGGTATGGCTACACCTTC. Amino acids: CASSPADRVGYGYTF.

This chain connects TRBV28 to TRBJ2-7; weak D call: TRBD2 (7 bases). Trimming removed 2 bases at V and 2 bases at J, with 10 bases between. Germline lookup yields CDR1 MDHEN and CDR2 SYDVKM. This CDR3 has 14 amino acids. The CDR3, as DNA: TGTGCCAGCAGTTTAGGGGGGGGCGCCTACGAGCAGTACTTC. Amino acids: CASSLGGGAYEQYF. The variable domain in full, with the rest retrieved from reference TRBV28 and TRBJ2-7, is DVKVTQSSRYLVKRTGEKVFLECVQDMDHENMFWYRQDPGLGLRLIYFSYDVKMKEKGDIPEGYSVSREKKERFSLILESASTNQTSMYLCASSLGGGAYEQYFGPGTRLTVT.

The chain employs TRBV30 and TRBJ2-3; the match to TRBD2 covers 11 bases. Unmatched junction bases numbered 4, after V lost 5 bases and J lost 3 bases. Germline CDR1 and CDR2: GTSNPN and SVGIG (reference sequence). CDR3 size: 14 residues. The CDR3 spells CAWSSGGMTDTQYF. The CDR3 DNA is TGTGCCTGGTCTAGCGGGGGGATGACAGATACGCAGTATTTT.

The V call is TRBV19, the J call TRBJ2-3, with 12 bases matching TRBD2. CDR1 and CDR2 from the germline V gene are LNHDA and SQIVND (reference sequence). Losses at the gene ends were 3 bases for V and 4 bases for J; bases not matched to a gene: 2. The CDR3 has 15 residues. CDR3 in DNA: TGTGCCAGTAGTATTCCTAGCGGGAGGGCAGATACGCAGTATTTT. This sequence encodes CASSIPSGRADTQYF.

This clone was seen a single time. The chain joins TRBV5-1 to TRBJ2-3, with TRBD2 matching 9 bases. Germline V lookup: CDR1 SGHRS, CDR2 YFSETQ. The CDR3 runs 15 residues. The V segment lost 4 bases and the J segment 5 bases; nucleotides outside the gene matches: 8. Here the CDR3 reads CASSPRTSDGDTQYF. For the CDR3, the DNA is TGCGCCAGCAGCCCACGGACTAGCGATGGAGATACGCAGTATTTT.

This sequence joins TRBV5-6 and TRBJ2-7; no reliable D call. The V gene's germline CDR1 is SGHDT and CDR2 YYEEEE. CDR3 length: 14 residues. The germline V and J ends were trimmed by 2 bases and 0 bases, with 9 bases remaining between them. The CDR3 is CASSFMGVSYEQYF. CDR3 coding DNA: TGTGCCAGCAGCTTTATGGGCGTCTCCTACGAGCAGTACTTC.

The chain is built from TRBV30 and TRBJ2-1; 10 bases fit TRBD2. Germline CDR1 and CDR2: GTSNPN and SVGIG (reference sequence). V lost 6 bases and J lost 3; bases outside the gene matches: 2. CDR3 length: 13 residues. The CDR3 protein is CACSGGLYNEQFF. The CDR3 DNA reads TGTGCCTGTAGCGGGGGGCTCTACAATGAGCAGTTCTTC.

In its sample, this clone was seen many times. The J gene is TRBJ2-7, the V gene TRBV6-1, with D tentatively TRBD1 (5 bases). Between the trimmed V and J ends, which lost 3 bases and 2 bases, there was a span of 14 bases. The CDR3 sequence is 15 residues long. Germline lookup yields CDR1 MNHNS and CDR2 SASEGT. The CDR3 spells CASSDLGDSAYEQYF. CDR3 DNA sequence: TGTGCCAGCAGTGATTTGGGTGACAGCGCCTACGAGCAGTACTTC.

The rearrangement joins TRBV15 to TRBJ1-2; a weak D match, TRBD1 (6 bases). V lost 4 bases, J lost 4 bases, and 25 bases lay in between. Per germline, CDR1 LNHNV and CDR2 YYDKDF (reference sequence). The CDR3 has 18 residues. The chain's CDR3 is CATSTRGGGASSLYGYTF. The CDR3 region has the DNA TGTGCCACCAGCACCCGTGGCGGGGGCGCCTCCTCGCTCTATGGCTACACCTTC.

CDR3: CTSSQEADSGFRGETQYF. The CDR3 region has the DNA TGCACCAGCAGCCAAGAGGCAGATTCTGGGTTTCGAGGAGAGACCCAGTACTTC. This rearrangement joins TRBV1 to TRBJ2-5; the table's D call TRBD2 went unverified against the DNA. TRBV1 is noted as a pseudogene. The CDR3 is 18 amino acids.

This clone appeared once. At one end the junction does not follow the germline gene, possibly because of a read error. This chain links TRBV7-8 with TRBJ1-2; 10 bases map to TRBD1. This CDR3 has 16 residues. The germline V gene encodes CDR1 SGHVS and CDR2 FQNEAQ. In nucleotides, the CDR3 is TGTGCCAGCAGCCTAGCCGGGACAGGGGTAAACTATGGCTACACCTTC. It translates to CASSLAGTGVNYGYTF.

The chain couples TRBV7-2 to TRBJ2-7, with a possible D match to TRBD1 (7 bases). Trimming stripped 7 bases from V and 4 bases from J, with 17 bases between. The germline gives CDR1 SGHTA, CDR2 FQGNSA. The CDR3 is made up of 14 amino acids. The chain's CDR3 is CASTPGGSVYEQYF. CDR3 DNA: TGTGCCAGCACTCCAGGGGGGTCCGTTTACGAGCAGTACTTC.

The rearrangement links TRBV2 to TRBJ2-2; tentative D call: TRBD2 (6 bases). The CDR3 sequence is 15 residues long. V gave up 4 bases and J gave up 3 bases, with 12 bases separating them. CDR1 SNHLY and CDR2 FYNNEI come from the germline V gene. The CDR3 coding sequence is TGTGCCAGCAGTGGCCGGGACTTTTACACCGGGGAGCTGTTTTTT. Protein sequence: CASSGRDFYTGELFF. The full variable domain, its missing parts supplied by reference TRBV2 and TRBJ2-2, is EPEVTQTPSHQVTQMGQEVILRCVPISNHLYFYWYRQILGQKVEFLVSFYNNEISEKSEIFDDQFSVERPDGSNFTLKIRSTKLEDSAMYFCASSGRDFYTGELFFGEGSRLTVL.

The chain uses TRBV7-9 and TRBJ2-3, with D maybe TRBD1 (6 bases). The V and J ends lost 1 base and 6 bases respectively, with 11 bases between them. CDR3 length equals 14 residues. In germline, CDR1 is SEHNR, CDR2 FQNEAQ (reference sequence). CDR3 region: CASSLGGQFDTQYF. DNA of the CDR3: TGTGCCAGCAGCTTAGGGGGGCAATTCGATACGCAGTATTTT.

This chain connects TRBV28 to TRBJ2-3; D is ambiguous. The V end was cut by 8 bases, the J end by 9 bases, with 12 bases between. Germline CDR1 reads MDHEN; CDR2 reads SYDVKM. The CDR3 contains 11 residues. For the CDR3, the DNA is TGTGCCAGCGGCACCCTGGGCACGCAGTATTTT. Its translation is CASGTLGTQYF. Variable domain in full (rest from reference TRBV28 and TRBJ2-3): DVKVTQSSRYLVKRTGEKVFLECVQDMDHENMFWYRQDPGLGLRLIYFSYDVKMKEKGDIPEGYSVSREKKERFSLILESASTNQTSMYLCASGTLGTQYFGPGTRLTVL.

The V and J genes are TRBV28 and TRBJ2-5, with D maybe TRBD2 (5 bases). Germline assignment: CDR1 MDHEN and CDR2 SYDVKM. The length of the CDR3 is 14 residues. V was cut by 3 bases and J by 1 base, with 9 bases left in between. Here the CDR3 DNA reads TGTGCCAGCAGTTTCGGACTGCCCCAAGAGACCCAGTACTTC. Its protein is CASSFGLPQETQYF. The full variable domain, its missing parts supplied by reference TRBV28 and TRBJ2-5, is DVKVTQSSRYLVKRTGEKVFLECVQDMDHENMFWYRQDPGLGLRLIYFSYDVKMKEKGDIPEGYSVSREKKERFSLILESASTNQTSMYLCASSFGLPQETQYFGPGTRLLVL.

The chain combines TRBV27 with TRBJ2-7; tentative D call: TRBD1 (6 bases). Germline lookup yields CDR1 MNHEY and CDR2 SMNVEV (reference sequence). V was shortened by 4 bases and J by 0 bases, with 13 bases between the two germline ends. The CDR3 is made up of 15 amino acids. CDR3 region: CASSWGHESSYEQYF. The CDR3 DNA sequence: TGTGCCAGCAGTTGGGGACATGAGAGCTCCTACGAGCAGTACTTC.

The rearrangement uses TRBV7-6 and TRBJ2-2; TRBD2 aligns across 10 bases. The junction had 17 bases not matched to a gene; V was cut back by 5 bases and J by 5 bases. The CDR3 is 19 amino acids. The V gene's germline CDR1 is SGHVS and CDR2 FNYEAQ. The CDR3 DNA reads TGTGCCAGCAGCCCACCCGGTTACGGCGCTAGCGGGAGAACCGGGGAGCTGTTTTTT. Its translation: CASSPPGYGASGRTGELFF.

The gene calls are TRBV9 and TRBJ1-2; D is unresolved. The CDR3 loop spans 12 amino acids. Trimming stripped 0 bases from V and 5 bases from J, with 5 bases between. Per the germline V gene, CDR1 is SGDLS and CDR2 is YYNGEE. The CDR3 region is CASSVGTYGYTF. Written as DNA, the CDR3 is TGTGCCAGCAGCGTAGGAACTTATGGCTACACCTTC. Looking up the rest from reference TRBV9 and TRBJ1-2 gives the full variable domain: DSGVTQTPKHLITATGQRVTLRCSPRSGDLSVYWYQQSLDQGLQFLIQYYNGEERAKGNILERFSAQQFPDLHSELNLSSLELGDSALYFCASSVGTYGYTFGSGTRLTVV.

V and J are TRBV7-3 and TRBJ2-2; no reliable D call. The length of the CDR3 is 14 residues. Germline values: CDR1 SGHTA, CDR2 FQGTGA. Trimming shortened V by 5 bases and J by 6 bases, and 13 bases separated the two germline ends. This chain's CDR3 is CASSPSPQAGELFF. The CDR3 nucleotides read TGTGCCAGCAGCCCCTCCCCCCAGGCCGGGGAGCTGTTTTTT.

The chain recombines TRBV16 with TRBJ2-3, with TRBD2 matching over 8 bases. CDR1 is KGHSY, CDR2 FQNENV, per germline. The CDR3 contains 17 residues. The V segment lost 5 bases and the J segment 2 bases; nucleotides outside the gene matches: 12. DNA of the CDR3: TGTGCCAGCAGCTATATGACCGGGACTAGGGACACAGATACGCAGTATTTT. This sequence encodes CASSYMTGTRDTDTQYF.

This clone was counted a few times. The J gene is TRBJ1-5, the V gene TRBV2, with D possibly TRBD1 on 5 matching bases. The CDR3 covers 15 residues. With 6 bases removed from V and 0 bases from J, the gap between germline ends came to 12 bases. Germline values: CDR1 SNHLY, CDR2 FYNNEI. In nucleotides, the CDR3 is TGTGCCAGCAGGAGTGGGGGGAATAGCAATCAGCCCCAGCATTTT. Translating it yields CASRSGGNSNQPQHF.

CDR3 region: CASSLIAGGNYGYTF. CDR3 sequence (DNA): TGTGCCAGCAGCCTGATAGCAGGGGGCAACTATGGCTACACCTTC. The rearrangement joins TRBV14 to TRBJ1-2; 8 bases line up with TRBD1. The V segment lost 4 bases and the J segment 2 bases; nucleotides outside the gene matches: 6. The CDR3 extends over 15 amino acids. CDR1 is SGHDN and CDR2 is FVKESK in the germline V gene. Together with reference TRBV14 and TRBJ1-2, the CDR3 gives the full variable domain: EAGVTQFPSHSVIEKGQTVTLRCDPISGHDNLYWYRRVMGKEIKFLLHFVKESKQDESGMPNNRFLAERTGGTYSTLKVQPAELEDSGVYFCASSLIAGGNYGYTFGSGTRLTVV.

The chain is built from TRBV18 and TRBJ1-1; perhaps TRBD1 as D (5 bases). Trimming removed 6 bases at V and 6 bases at J, with 17 bases between. The CDR3 sequence is 14 residues long. Germline V gives CDR1 KGHSH, CDR2 LQKENI. The CDR3 region has the DNA TGTGCCAGCTCCGCTATGGGCAGGGTCCCTGAAGCTTTCTTT. Translated: CASSAMGRVPEAFF.

The rearrangement joins TRBV30 to TRBJ2-1; 10 bases map to TRBD2. This CDR3 has 13 residues. Trimming at V came to 3 bases and at J to 15 bases, leaving 11 bases not matched to a gene. CDR1 is GTSNPN, CDR2 SVGIG, per germline (reference sequence). The CDR3 reads CAWSPGPAGGSFF. CDR3 sequence (DNA): TGTGCCTGGAGCCCCGGACCAGCGGGGGGGTCGTTCTTC.

The V gene is TRBV4-1, the J gene TRBJ2-1; 9 positions agree with TRBD1. The CDR3 runs to 14 residues. Germline V lookup: CDR1 MGHRA, CDR2 YSYEKL. V shed 3 bases and J 3 bases; nucleotides not matched to a gene: 0. The CDR3 here is CASSQDRGYNEQFF. The CDR3 DNA reads as TGCGCCAGCAGCCAGGACAGGGGCTACAATGAGCAGTTCTTC.

V usage is TRBV11-1 and J usage is TRBJ2-1; a possible D gene is TRBD2 (6 bases). CDR3 length: 13 residues. Per germline, CDR1 SGHAT and CDR2 FQDESV (reference sequence). Trimming cost V 5 bases and J 6 bases, with 11 bases left between them. In nucleotides, the CDR3 is TGTGCCAGCAGCCTGACTAGAGTCAATGAGCAGTTCTTC. Its translation: CASSLTRVNEQFF.